This T cell receptor (beta chain) was sequenced in a study of neurological immune-mediated disorders. The study, taken as a whole, reports: Private repertoires in all groups were suggested, as expanded clones shared no CDR3 amino acid sequences across subjects. The greatest degree of TCR clonal expansion was observed in HTLV-1-associated myelopathy, with the lowest in multiple sclerosis, below that of healthy controls. Clinical and MRI features did not associate with the cluster found in multiple sclerosis patients.

This clonotype was detected many times. What it binds is not known. Per the germline V gene, CDR1 is SGHTA and CDR2 is FQGNSA. With 5 bases removed from V and 7 bases from J, the gap between germline ends came to 12 bases. The CDR3 is 13 amino acids. The output of every sequencing run exceeded 160 million TCR-beta sequences, derived from 15-18 subjects. Using its own MiXCR run on the 5' RACE reads, TCRdb lists one record per CDR3 protein. Among 55,000 to 75,000 distinct CDR3 sequences listed, approximately 5.1% were seen once. The sample consisted of PBMCs. The origin of this receptor is a human donor with multiple sclerosis. The donor label of this sample is uncertain. The chain employs TRBV7-2 and TRBJ2-1; the D gene could be TRBD1 or TRBD2 (5 bases each). For the CDR3, the DNA is TGTGCCAGCAGCCGCGGCAGGGAGAATGAGCAGTTCTTC. It is translated as CASSRGRENEQFF.